This T cell receptor (beta chain) emerged from a study of preoperative IRX-2 immunotherapy in early breast cancer. Sequencing was performed with immunoSEQ multiplex PCR; in TCRdb, only in-frame clones are kept and a portion is missing. Found here are about 98,000 clones, more than 80% of them singletons; the top ten hold around 2%. Treatment specified: preoperative locoregional IRX-2 cytokine immunotherapy. This clone was found a few times. The sequenced sample was tumor tissue, obtained after IRX-2 immunotherapy. This clonotype was sampled from a human donor with breast cancer.

The CDR3 is CAIRRIGGDYEQYF. DNA of the CDR3: TGTGCCATCAGGCGGATTGGCGGGGACTACGAGCAGTACTTC. The gene calls are TRBV6-8 and TRBJ2-7; D might be TRBD2 (6 bases). The V gene's germline CDR1 is MNHGY and CDR2 SAAAGT. V lost 10 bases, J lost 3 bases, and 19 bases lay in between. The CDR3 covers 14 residues.